This record concerns one T cell receptor beta chain sequence. The record originates from a study of cytotoxic CD8 clonotypes in ibrutinib-treated CLL. The overall study: Partial response occurred in roughly 25 patients and complete response in 2; at median roughly 72 months, approximately 14 remained remitted and about twelve progressed.

The protocol was immunoSEQ multiplex PCR, while the TCRdb copy is restricted to in-frame clones and leaves out a portion. Among approximately 330,000 clones, around four fifths were seen once, and the ten largest hold 5.5% to 8%. The clonotype originates from a human donor with chronic lymphocytic leukemia. Sequences were derived from PBMCs, sampled before ibrutinib treatment.

CDR3 sequence: CAWSLTTRTGRTEAFF. CDR3 bases: TGTGCCTGGAGCCTGACAACACGGACGGGTAGGACTGAAGCTTTCTTT. This chain links TRBV30 with TRBJ1-1; D uncertain. Germline CDR1 and CDR2: GTSNPN and SVGIG (reference sequence). This CDR3 is 16 amino acids long. Trimming removed 3 bases from V and 5 bases from J, with 22 bases in between.